The source of this TCR beta chain is a study of T cells in Graves' hyperthyroidism and ophthalmopathy. This clonotype was observed a handful of times. Trimming shortened V by 4 bases and J by 7 bases, and 20 bases separated the two germline ends. CDR3 length: 16 amino acids. CDR1 and CDR2 from the germline V gene are SGHVS and FNYEAQ. Not enrolled were patients with uncontrolled infection, other autoimmune disease, pregnancy or lactation. The PBMCs studied were ones that came from 9 to 10 ml fresh peripheral blood. RNA transcripts yielded amplified TCR beta CDR3 regions. HTBI primers were the set used in a first-round RT-PCR of the TCR CDR3. TCRdb fed the multiplex PCR reads into MiXCR, producing one record per CDR3 protein. The table lists 200,000 to 250,000 distinct CDR3 sequences, roughly 17% of them singletons.

Sequenced input: blood. The source of this sequence is a man aged 50-59 years with Graves' hyperthyroidism. This chain uses TRBV7-6 with TRBJ2-1; possibly TRBD2 for D (5 bases). In DNA form, the CDR3 reads TGTGCCAGCAGCTCCCTCAGCGGCGGTGGTGCGAATGAGCAGTTCTTC. It encodes CASSSLSGGGANEQFF.